This entry is about one TCR beta chain. A much more abundant neighbour one base away suggests this may be a read error. What was amplified from RNA transcripts were TCR beta CDR3 regions. First-round RT-PCR with HTBI primers amplified the TCR CDR3 region. TCRdb re-analysed the multiplex PCR reads in MiXCR, keeping a single row per CDR3 protein. The data show under 400,000 distinct CDR3 sequences, 14% seen once. V lost 4 bases to trimming and J lost 5 bases; unmatched junction nucleotides: 10. CDR3 length equals 16 residues. CDR1 and CDR2 (germline): MNHEY, SMNVEV (reference sequence). This entry belongs to a study of T cells in Graves' hyperthyroidism and ophthalmopathy.

Input material: blood. The chain recombines TRBV27 with TRBJ2-1; TRBD2 agrees at 8 bases. This clonotype was sampled from a woman aged 60-70 years with Graves' hyperthyroidism. The CDR3 spells CASSSLGTRVNNEQFF. CDR3 nucleotide sequence: TGTGCCAGCAGTTCCTTGGGGACTAGGGTCAACAATGAGCAGTTCTTC.